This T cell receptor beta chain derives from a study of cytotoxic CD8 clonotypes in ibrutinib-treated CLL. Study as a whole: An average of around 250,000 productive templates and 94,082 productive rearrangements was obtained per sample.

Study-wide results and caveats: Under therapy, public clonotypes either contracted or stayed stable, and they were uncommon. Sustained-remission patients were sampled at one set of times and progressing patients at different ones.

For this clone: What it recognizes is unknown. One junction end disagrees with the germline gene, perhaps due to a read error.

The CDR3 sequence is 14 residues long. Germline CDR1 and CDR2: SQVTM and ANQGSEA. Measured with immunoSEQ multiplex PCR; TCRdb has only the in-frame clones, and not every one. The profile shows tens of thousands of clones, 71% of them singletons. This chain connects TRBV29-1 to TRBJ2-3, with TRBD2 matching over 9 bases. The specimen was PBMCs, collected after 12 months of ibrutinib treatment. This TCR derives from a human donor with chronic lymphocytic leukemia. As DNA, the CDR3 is TGCAGCGTTGTACAAGCGGGAGGCACATATACGCAGTATTTT. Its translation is CSVVQAGGTYTQYF.